Listed here are 23 T cell receptor beta chains from one sample, sequenced in a study of T cell repertoires in cytomegalovirus infection (dated by TCRdb to between 2018 and 2020). These reads were obtained on an Illumina HiSeq 1500. TCRdb trimmed the raw reads at Q25, called clones with MiXCR and kept productive beta chains. Rows with one shared CDR3 protein collapse into an entry with the most common genes and DNA. This sample gives approximately 500,000 distinct CDR3 sequences in total; approximately 15% of them show up just once. The top ten hold under 30% of the sample. The specimen sequenced was CD8+ T cells from PBMCs. The receptors originated from a human donor in good health (CMV status not recorded). Some clones in this sample may be carry-over from other donors' samples.

This clonotype was recorded at least ten times. Sequence at one end of the junction differs from germline and may be a read error. V and J are TRBV7-8 and TRBJ2-5; TRBD1 is a possible D gene (6 bases). CDR1 and CDR2 from the germline V gene are SGHVS and FQNEAQ. The CDR3 extends over 15 amino acids. The chain's CDR3 is CANSDLGAIQETQYF. CDR3 bases: TGTGCCAACAGCGATCTGGGGGCGATTCAAGAGACCCAGTACTTC. Full variable domain (outside the CDR3, taken from reference TRBV7-8 and TRBJ2-5): GAGVSQSPRYKVAKRGQDVALRCDPISGHVSLFWYQQALGQGPEFLTYFQNEAQLDKSGLPSDRFFAERPEGSVSTLKIQRTQQEDSAVYLCANSDLGAIQETQYFGPGTRLLVL.

The chain carries TRBV7-8 and TRBJ2-7, with 7 positions matching TRBD1. The germline V gene encodes CDR1 SGHVS and CDR2 FQNEAQ. The CDR3 runs to 15 residues. The ends lost 4 bases at V and 0 bases at J; junction bases unmatched: 6. CDR3 nucleotides: TGTGCCAGCAGCTCAAAACAGGGGAACTCCTACGAGCAGTACTTC. Translated, it gives CASSSKQGNSYEQYF.

This clonotype showed up just a few times. V is TRBV4-1 and J is TRBJ2-2, with 11 bases identical to TRBD2. The CDR3 is 17 residues long. V was pared by 1 base and J by 2 bases, with 3 bases of the junction left unmatched. Germline values: CDR1 MGHRA, CDR2 YSYEKL. CDR3 sequence reads: CASSQGGLAGNTGELFF. CDR3 coding DNA: TGCGCCAGCAGCCAAGGAGGACTAGCGGGTAACACCGGGGAGCTGTTTTTT.

Concerning this clonotype itself: A read error may be the cause here, since a much bigger clone is one base away. This chain links TRBV7-9 with TRBJ2-7; 7 nucleotides align to TRBD1. Germline values: CDR1 SEHNR, CDR2 FQNEAQ (reference sequence). The CDR3 extends over 14 amino acids. After removal of 5 bases from V and 1 base from J, the junction contained 5 bases not matched to a gene. The CDR3 sequence: CASSHPGQSYEQYF. CDR3 nucleotides: TGTGCCAGCAGCCATCCGGGACAGTCCTACGAGCAGTACTTC.

The chain is built from TRBV5-4 and TRBJ2-7; D gene uncertain. Germline V gene lookup returns CDR1 SGHNT and CDR2 YYREEE (reference sequence). The CDR3 contains 13 residues. With 2 bases removed from V and 4 bases from J, the gap between germline ends came to 10 bases. The CDR3: CASSFDWNYEQYF. Written as DNA, the CDR3 is TGTGCCAGCAGCTTCGATTGGAATTACGAGCAGTACTTC.

On this clonotype: At one end, the junction sequence differs from germline, possibly due to a read error. The J gene is TRBJ1-2, the V gene TRBV9; D is undetermined. Looked up from germline, CDR1 is SGDLS and CDR2 is YYNGEE. There are 15 residues in the CDR3. CDR3 nucleotides: TGTGCCAGAAGCGCTCAAGATCGCCCTAACTATGGCTCCACCTTC. This translates into CARSAQDRPNYGSTF.

This clonotype appeared a few times. V gene TRBV5-6 combines with J gene TRBJ2-1; no clear D. The V gene lost 3 bases and the J gene lost 8 bases, with 9 bases spanning the gap. This CDR3 is 12 amino acids long. Per the germline V gene, CDR1 is SGHDT and CDR2 is YYEEEE. This CDR3 reads CASSSEVHEQFF. In DNA form, the CDR3 reads TGTGCCAGCAGCTCCGAGGTGCATGAGCAGTTCTTC. The full variable domain, with the rest looked up from reference TRBV5-6 and TRBJ2-1, is DAGVTQSPTHLIKTRGQQVTLRCSPKSGHDTVSWYQQALGQGPQFIFQYYEEEERQRGNFPDRFSGHQFPNYSSELNVNALLLGDSALYLCASSSEVHEQFFGPGTRLTVL.

This chain joins TRBV9 and TRBJ2-2; D is possibly TRBD2 (6 bases). CDR1 and CDR2 (germline): SGDLS, YYNGEE. The germline V and J ends were trimmed by 4 bases and 7 bases, with 8 bases remaining between them. The CDR3 sequence is 12 residues long. The CDR3 DNA is TGTGCCAGCAGCTGGGAGGACGGGGAGCTGTTTTTT. Its translation: CASSWEDGELFF.

This clonotype was seen at least ten times. The CDR3 nucleotides are TGTGCCAGCAGCACCGACCGAGAGACCCAGTACTTC. Its translation is CASSTDRETQYF. This chain links TRBV7-9 with TRBJ2-5; D remains ambiguous. The CDR3 covers 12 residues. Looked up from germline, CDR1 is SEHNR and CDR2 is FQNEAQ (reference sequence). V lost 5 bases to trimming and J lost 4 bases, with 8 bases between them.

The CDR3 nucleotides are TGTGCCACCAGTAAAGGGAATGAGCAGTTCTTC. Its translation: CATSKGNEQFF. The V and J genes are TRBV24-1 and TRBJ2-1; D is undetermined. Germline-derived CDR1 and CDR2 are KGHDR and SFDVKD. The CDR3 loop spans 11 amino acids. V was clipped by 6 bases and J by 7 bases, with 6 bases between them.

The table lists this clonotype with many counts. V is TRBV7-9 and J is TRBJ2-1, with TRBD2 matching over 10 bases. Germline assignment: CDR1 SEHNR and CDR2 FQNEAQ (reference sequence). V was pared by 4 bases and J by 1 base, with 4 bases of the junction left unmatched. This CDR3 has 16 amino acids. The CDR3 is CASSSSGGPSYNEQFF. The CDR3 DNA sequence: TGTGCCAGCAGCTCTAGCGGGGGCCCTTCCTACAATGAGCAGTTCTTC.

This clonotype was recorded many times. The chain carries TRBV11-2 and TRBJ2-7; 10 bases fit TRBD1. V lost 1 base and J lost 3; bases outside the gene matches: 6. The CDR3 spans 16 residues. Germline V gene sequence: CDR1 SGHAT, CDR2 FQNNGV. The DNA of the CDR3 is TGTGCCAGCAGCTTAGGGGAGAGGACAGGGGGCTACGAGCAGTACTTC. Translated, it gives CASSLGERTGGYEQYF.

At least ten counts were recorded for this clonotype. The chain uses TRBV7-9 and TRBJ1-5; D ambiguous. The CDR3 is 16 residues long. V lost 3 bases and J 0 bases, leaving 12 bases between the germline ends. Germline-derived CDR1 and CDR2 are SEHNR and FQNEAQ (reference sequence). The CDR3 bases are TGTGCCAGCAGCTTTTCACTAGGGTATAGCAATCAGCCCCAGCATTTT. This translates into CASSFSLGYSNQPQHF.

This clonotype was seen at least ten times. The genes are TRBV7-6 and TRBJ2-3, with 10 bases aligning to TRBD1. Losses at the gene ends were 5 bases for V and 4 bases for J; bases not matched to a gene: 9. Germline assignment: CDR1 SGHVS and CDR2 FNYEAQ. This CDR3 region has 16 residues. CDR3 sequence (DNA): TGTGCCAGCAGCCCCTCGACAGGGGGCCTTTCAGATACGCAGTATTTT. This sequence encodes CASSPSTGGLSDTQYF.

This clonotype was counted only a few times. V and J are TRBV28 and TRBJ2-7, with a tentative D call TRBD1 (6 bases). The V end was cut by 8 bases, the J end by 1 base, with 12 bases between. Germline loops: CDR1 MDHEN, CDR2 SYDVKM. This CDR3 has 13 amino acids. The CDR3 region is CASYGRGSYEQYF. CDR3 in DNA: TGTGCCAGCTATGGCAGGGGATCCTACGAGCAGTACTTC.

The chain employs TRBV4-2 and TRBJ2-1; 8 bases map to TRBD2. The CDR3 loop spans 19 amino acids. The germline CDR1 and CDR2 sequences are LGHNA and YNFKEQ. The trim removed 0 bases at V and 0 bases at J, leaving 10 bases unmatched. The CDR3 loop is CASSQDTGERENSYNEQFF. CDR3 bases: TGTGCCAGCAGCCAAGATACCGGGGAGCGGGAGAACTCCTACAATGAGCAGTTCTTC.

This clonotype was observed at least ten times. The rearrangement links TRBV27 to TRBJ1-2, with TRBD1 identical over 7 bases. J lost 2 bases, V lost 6 bases, and 3 bases had no gene match. This CDR3 has 13 residues. CDR1 and CDR2 from the germline V gene are MNHEY and SMNVEV (reference sequence). CDR3 DNA sequence: TGTGCCAGCAGCCCAGGGGGGAACTATGGCTACACCTTC. Its translation is CASSPGGNYGYTF.

This clonotype appeared many times. The CDR3 is CASSPHRQASNYGYTF. The DNA for the CDR3 is TGTGCCAGCAGTCCACATCGACAGGCCTCTAACTATGGCTACACCTTC. The rearrangement joins TRBV12-3 or TRBV12-4 to TRBJ1-2, with TRBD1 as a possible D gene (6 bases). V gave up 5 bases and J gave up 0 bases, with 16 bases separating them. The CDR3 contains 16 residues.

This clonotype appeared a few times. The rearrangement uses TRBV20-1 and TRBJ2-1, with D perhaps TRBD2 (6 bases). V gave up 5 bases and J gave up 6 bases, with 20 bases separating them. This CDR3 region has 15 residues. Germline values: CDR1 DFQATT, CDR2 SNEGSKA (reference sequence). The CDR3 loop is CSAGGRRALGNEQFF. The CDR3 DNA reads TGCAGTGCTGGGGGTCGGAGGGCTCTTGGCAATGAGCAGTTCTTC.

This clonotype was observed at least ten times. V gene TRBV4-1 combines with J gene TRBJ1-5, with D possibly being TRBD1 (6 bases). Per the germline V gene, CDR1 is MGHRA and CDR2 is YSYEKL. The CDR3 consists of 14 residues. Trimming took off 1 base at V and 4 bases at J, with 8 bases between the two ends. In DNA form, the CDR3 reads TGCGCCAGCAGCCAAGCAGGGGAGAATCAGCCCCAGCATTTT. Translation: CASSQAGENQPQHF.

A remark on this clonotype: The conserved final phenylalanine or tryptophan is absent from the CDR3, which likely points to a read error. The chain recombines TRBV2 with TRBJ1-1; 9 nucleotides match TRBD1. V shed 5 bases, J shed 3 bases, and the junction held 7 bases outside the gene matches. Germline CDR1 reads SNHLY; CDR2 reads FYNNEI. The CDR3 totals 15 residues. The CDR3 region is CASSRGQGRDTEAFL. CDR3 DNA: TGTGCCAGCAGTCGGGGACAGGGACGGGACACTGAAGCTTTCCTT.

CDR3 in amino acids: CSVILPGHSTDTQYF. As DNA, the CDR3 is TGCAGTGTCATCCTTCCGGGACACTCCACAGATACGCAGTATTTT. The chain recombines TRBV20-1 with TRBJ2-3, with TRBD1 as a possible D gene (6 bases). CDR3 length: 15 amino acids. CDR1 is DFQATT, CDR2 SNEGSKA, per germline (reference sequence). Trimming cost V 7 bases and J 2 bases, with 19 bases left between them.

This clonotype was seen repeatedly, ten times or more. The chain has TRBV7-8 and TRBJ2-7; possibly TRBD1 for D (6 bases). The V end was cut by 2 bases, the J end by 1 base, with 9 bases between. Germline CDR1 reads SGHVS; CDR2 reads FQNEAQ. The CDR3 is 14 residues long. The CDR3 is CASSLQGRSYEQYF. The CDR3 coding sequence is TGTGCCAGCAGCTTACAGGGGCGATCCTACGAGCAGTACTTC.